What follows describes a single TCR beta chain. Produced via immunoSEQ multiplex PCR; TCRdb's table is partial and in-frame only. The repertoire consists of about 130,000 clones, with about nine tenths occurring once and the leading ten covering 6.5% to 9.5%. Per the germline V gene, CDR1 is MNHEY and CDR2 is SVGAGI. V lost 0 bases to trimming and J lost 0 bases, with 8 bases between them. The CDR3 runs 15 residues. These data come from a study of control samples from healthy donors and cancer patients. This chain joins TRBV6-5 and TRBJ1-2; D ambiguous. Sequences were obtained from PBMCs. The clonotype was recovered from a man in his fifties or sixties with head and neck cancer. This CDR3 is CASSYSMAANYGYTF. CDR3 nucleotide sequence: TGTGCCAGCAGTTACTCGATGGCAGCTAACTATGGCTACACCTTC.